A single sample gave rise to the 28 T cell receptor beta chains below, sequenced in a study of shared T cell receptors in the human thymus. Here immunoSEQ multiplex PCR was the method, and the copy in TCRdb shows in-frame clones only, minus some. Found here are around 340,000 clones, approximately 95% of them singletons; the top ten hold roughly 0.02%. The source material was thymocytes. These receptors came from a human donor.

The rearrangement links TRBV5-6 to TRBJ2-7; 9 bases match TRBD1. Trimming cost V 2 bases and J 3 bases; bases outside gene matches: 3. This CDR3 spans 14 amino acids. Germline V gives CDR1 SGHDT, CDR2 YYEEEE. The CDR3 sequence: CASSLQGAIYEQYF. CDR3 in DNA: TGTGCCAGCAGCTTACAGGGGGCTATCTACGAGCAGTACTTC.

This clone appeared once. This sequence joins TRBV5-6 and TRBJ2-5; D call uncertain. The CDR3 runs 15 residues. Between the trimmed V and J ends, which lost 0 bases and 2 bases, there was a span of 11 bases. Germline CDR1 reads SGHDT; CDR2 reads YYEEEE. CDR3 coding DNA: TGTGCCAGCAGCTTGGGTATCCGCAGTCAAGAGACCCAGTACTTC. Its protein product is CASSLGIRSQETQYF. The full variable domain, in which reference TRBV5-6 and TRBJ2-5 provide the parts outside the CDR3, is DAGVTQSPTHLIKTRGQQVTLRCSPKSGHDTVSWYQQALGQGPQFIFQYYEEEERQRGNFPDRFSGHQFPNYSSELNVNALLLGDSALYLCASSLGIRSQETQYFGPGTRLLVL.

As DNA, the CDR3 is TGTGCCAGCACCACTACCCAGGGAGTGCGATCCATTTACACCTTC. This translates into CASTTTQGVRSIYTF. This rearrangement joins TRBV28 to TRBJ1-2; D may be TRBD1 (5 bases). The CDR3 has 15 amino acids. Germline CDR1 MDHEN, CDR2 SYDVKM. The germline V and J ends were trimmed by 7 bases and 11 bases, with 26 bases remaining between them.

The rearrangement joins TRBV6-4 to TRBJ1-1; D may be TRBD1 (5 bases). V was trimmed by 2 bases and J by 0 bases, leaving 10 bases between them. This CDR3 spans 15 amino acids. Germline lookup yields CDR1 MRHNA and CDR2 SNTAGT. The CDR3 sequence: CASSDVPGLNTEAFF. CDR3 coding DNA: TGTGCCAGCAGTGACGTTCCAGGGCTGAACACTGAAGCTTTCTTT.

The chain uses TRBV27 and TRBJ2-5; D gene unclear. The germline CDR1 and CDR2 sequences are MNHEY and SMNVEV (reference sequence). V was clipped by 0 bases and J by 8 bases, with 13 bases between them. The CDR3 runs to 14 residues. The CDR3 sequence is CASSLSHLVPTQYF. CDR3 coding DNA: TGTGCCAGCAGTTTATCTCACTTAGTTCCCACCCAGTACTTC.

This sequence joins TRBV29-1 and TRBJ2-7; the D gene is possibly TRBD1 (6 bases). The CDR3 length is 14 residues. V lost 3 bases and J lost 3, with 15 bases in between. CDR1 SQVTM and CDR2 ANQGSEA come from the germline V gene. CDR3 DNA sequence: TGCAGCGTTGATGATCCCAGAGGGGGCTACGAGCAGTACTTC. As protein: CSVDDPRGGYEQYF.

The rearrangement uses TRBV5-4 and TRBJ1-3; no clear D gene. The CDR3 has 15 residues. Trimming pared 6 bases from V and 0 bases from J, leaving 13 bases between. Germline V gene sequence: CDR1 SGHNT, CDR2 YYREEE (reference sequence). CDR3 nucleotides: TGTGCCAGCAAACCGGGAAACCTCTCTGGAAACACCATATATTTT. Its protein is CASKPGNLSGNTIYF.

The CDR3 is CASSWGAGDYYEQYF. The CDR3 DNA is TGTGCCAGCAGTTGGGGGGCAGGGGACTACTACGAGCAGTACTTC. The V gene is TRBV28, the J gene TRBJ2-7; tentatively, D is TRBD2 (7 bases). The CDR3 is made up of 15 amino acids. CDR1 is MDHEN and CDR2 is SYDVKM in the germline V gene. V shed 4 bases and J shed 3 bases, with 16 bases lying between them.

This chain joins TRBV18 and TRBJ2-7; the D is unclear. Trimming pared 6 bases from V and 1 base from J, leaving 13 bases between. The germline V gene has CDR1 KGHSH and CDR2 LQKENI. The CDR3 has 14 residues. CDR3 bases: TGTGCCAGCTCGCCGGCGAGTACTTCCTACGAGCAGTACTTC. Translated: CASSPASTSYEQYF.

This chain connects TRBV2 to TRBJ1-4, with D hard to call. V gave up 3 bases and J gave up 8 bases, with 7 bases separating them. This CDR3 is 12 amino acids long. Germline V gene data show CDR1 as SNHLY and CDR2 as FYNNEI. CDR3 nucleotide sequence: TGTGCCAGCAGTGAGAAAGGGGAAAAACTGTTTTTT. Its translation is CASSEKGEKLFF.

The chain recombines TRBV4-3 with TRBJ2-3; D might be TRBD1 or TRBD2, each matching 5 bases. Trimming took 0 bases from V and 14 from J, leaving 24 bases between them. Germline CDR1 reads LGHNA; CDR2 reads YSLEER. The CDR3 is made up of 16 amino acids. CDR3 sequence (DNA): TGCGCCAGCAGCCAAGACGAGTGGTTCGTGGGGACCATGCCGTATTTT. It specifies CASSQDEWFVGTMPYF.

This chain joins TRBV28 and TRBJ2-2; 8 positions agree with TRBD1. The CDR3 consists of 16 residues. Trimming cost V 11 bases and J 2 bases; bases outside gene matches: 13. In germline, CDR1 is MDHEN, CDR2 SYDVKM. This CDR3 reads CAAEGAGGLNTGELFF. The DNA for the CDR3 is TGTGCCGCGGAGGGGGCAGGGGGCCTTAACACCGGGGAGCTGTTTTTT.

The CDR3 DNA is TGCAGCGTTGAAGGACTAGCGGACTCTGTTGTTGAGCGCAATGAGCAGTTCTTC. Amino acids: CSVEGLADSVVERNEQFF. The V gene is TRBV29-1, the J gene TRBJ2-1; 9 nucleotides align to TRBD2. CDR1 and CDR2 (germline): SQVTM, ANQGSEA. The CDR3 sequence is 18 residues long. Trimming removed 1 base from V and 6 bases from J; junction bases left unmatched: 16.

To note about this clone: An end of the junction differs from the germline gene, which may be a read error. The chain combines TRBV11-2 with TRBJ2-7; D not certain. This CDR3 spans 12 amino acids. The V gene's germline CDR1 is SGHAT and CDR2 FQNNGV. In nucleotides, the CDR3 is TGTGCCAGCAGCTTATATCCCTTCTCGACGGACTTC. As protein: CASSLYPFSTDF.

The chain recombines TRBV25-1 with TRBJ2-5; 9 positions match TRBD1. The CDR3 extends over 16 amino acids. The junction had 13 bases not matched to a gene; V was cut back by 8 bases and J by 3 bases. Germline loops: CDR1 MGHDK, CDR2 SYGVNS. CDR3 sequence reads: CASSPQTGGTEETQYF. CDR3 in DNA: TGTGCCAGCTCCCCCCAGACAGGGGGGACAGAAGAGACCCAGTACTTC.

The chain links TRBV6-5 to TRBJ1-2; D is undetermined. Germline CDR1 reads MNHEY; CDR2 reads SVGAGI. V was cut by 0 bases and J by 4 bases, with 15 bases left in between. The CDR3 runs to 16 residues. The CDR3 sequence is CASSYSSRQLSYGYTF. In DNA, the CDR3 is TGTGCCAGCAGTTACTCATCCAGGCAGCTTAGCTATGGCTACACCTTC.

The genes are TRBV15 and TRBJ2-1, with 7 nucleotides matching TRBD2. Germline CDR1 LNHNV, CDR2 YYDKDF (reference sequence). Trimming cost V 4 bases and J 5 bases; bases outside gene matches: 20. This CDR3 comprises 19 residues. DNA of the CDR3: TGTGCCACCAGCACCTGGGAGGTAGCTAGCGGCGGGCGGGACAATGAGCAGTTCTTC. The encoded protein is CATSTWEVASGGRDNEQFF.

V is TRBV7-9 and J is TRBJ1-1, with 10 positions matching TRBD1. Germline CDR1 is SEHNR and CDR2 is FQNEAQ (reference sequence). The V and J ends lost 4 bases and 5 bases, in that order; junction bases with no gene match: 4. There are 14 residues in the CDR3. The CDR3 reads CASSSTGGRTEAFF. The CDR3 region has the DNA TGTGCCAGCAGCTCGACAGGGGGCCGGACTGAAGCTTTCTTT.

The chain joins TRBV27 to TRBJ1-1; D not certain. There are 16 residues in the CDR3. Germline CDR1 is MNHEY and CDR2 is SMNVEV (reference sequence). V lost 3 bases to trimming and J lost 1 base, with 15 bases between them. The CDR3 sequence: CASSLETATRNTEAFF. CDR3 coding DNA: TGTGCCAGCAGTTTGGAAACAGCCACCAGGAACACTGAAGCTTTCTTT.

The chain uses TRBV4-2 and TRBJ2-1, with a tentative D call TRBD2 (6 bases). Germline V gene data show CDR1 as LGHNA and CDR2 as YNFKEQ. The CDR3 contains 16 residues. Trimming stripped 0 bases from V and 5 bases from J, with 14 bases between. CDR3 region: CASSQDSGLGNNEQFF. In DNA, the CDR3 is TGTGCCAGCAGCCAAGATTCGGGACTTGGCAACAATGAGCAGTTCTTC.

The chain has TRBV21-1 and TRBJ1-2; TRBD1 is the table's D call, not checked against the DNA. TRBV21-1 is labeled a pseudogene. The CDR3 totals 16 residues. CDR3 sequence: CASSKALRASNYGYTF. In nucleotides, the CDR3 is TGTGCCAGCAGCAAGGCACTCAGGGCGTCTAACTATGGCTACACCTTC.

The CDR3 DNA reads TGTGCCAGCAGTCCCCGACAGGGCAACAATGAGCAGTTCTTC. This translates into CASSPRQGNNEQFF. The chain couples TRBV28 to TRBJ2-1, with 7 bases matching TRBD1. The CDR3 sequence is 14 residues long. The V and J ends lost 5 bases and 5 bases, in that order; junction bases with no gene match: 6. Per germline, CDR1 MDHEN and CDR2 SYDVKM. Supplemented by reference TRBV28 and TRBJ2-1, the full variable domain reads DVKVTQSSRYLVKRTGEKVFLECVQDMDHENMFWYRQDPGLGLRLIYFSYDVKMKEKGDIPEGYSVSREKKERFSLILESASTNQTSMYLCASSPRQGNNEQFFGPGTRLTVL.

This chain links TRBV6-5 with TRBJ2-7, with TRBD1 as a possible D gene (6 bases). This CDR3 region has 16 residues. The germline V gene has CDR1 MNHEY and CDR2 SVGAGI. Trimming removed 0 bases at V and 4 bases at J, with 16 bases between. Written as DNA, the CDR3 is TGTGCCAGCAGTTACTCAGGACAGAGCCTACAATACGAGCAGTACTTC. Translating gives CASSYSGQSLQYEQYF.

The chain uses TRBV28 and TRBJ2-7, with D tentatively TRBD1 (5 bases). The CDR3 loop spans 16 amino acids. CDR1 is MDHEN, CDR2 SYDVKM, per germline. The V end lost 6 bases, the J end lost 4 bases, and 22 bases lay between the germline ends. The CDR3 sequence: CASSRMGQGGRYEQYF. CDR3 bases: TGTGCCAGCAGCCGTATGGGGCAGGGCGGTCGGTACGAGCAGTACTTC.

The chain has TRBV5-1 and TRBJ1-1; no definite D call. This CDR3 has 11 amino acids. Germline V gene data show CDR1 as SGHRS and CDR2 as YFSETQ. The V gene lost 5 bases and the J gene lost 1 base, with 3 bases spanning the gap. The CDR3 sequence is CASSRNTEAFF. CDR3 DNA: TGCGCCAGCAGTCGGAACACTGAAGCTTTCTTT.

The chain carries TRBV4-2 and TRBJ2-7; 9 nucleotides align to TRBD1. Germline V gene data show CDR1 as LGHNA and CDR2 as YNFKEQ. Unmatched junction bases numbered 14, after V lost 7 bases and J lost 7 bases. CDR3 length: 15 amino acids. In DNA, the CDR3 is TGTGCCAGCAATAAGGGAGGGACAGGGTCGAAGGAGCAGTACTTC. Translating gives CASNKGGTGSKEQYF.

CDR3: CASSLVGYSPSGANVLTF. Here the CDR3 DNA reads TGTGCCAGCAGCTTGGTGGGGTACTCCCCCTCTGGGGCCAACGTCCTGACTTTC. The chain carries TRBV5-6 and TRBJ2-6; D gene uncertain. V lost 0 bases and J 0 bases, leaving 13 bases between the germline ends. Germline CDR1 SGHDT, CDR2 YYEEEE. The CDR3 contains 18 residues.

The CDR3 loop reads CASSLPGPPSHEQYF. CDR3 in DNA: TGTGCCAGCAGTCTTCCGGGACCCCCGAGCCACGAGCAGTACTTC. The chain combines TRBV28 with TRBJ2-7, with D possibly called TRBD1 or TRBD2 (5 bases each). Trimming took 5 bases from V and 5 from J, leaving 19 bases between them. The CDR3 is made up of 15 amino acids. Germline CDR1 and CDR2: MDHEN and SYDVKM.